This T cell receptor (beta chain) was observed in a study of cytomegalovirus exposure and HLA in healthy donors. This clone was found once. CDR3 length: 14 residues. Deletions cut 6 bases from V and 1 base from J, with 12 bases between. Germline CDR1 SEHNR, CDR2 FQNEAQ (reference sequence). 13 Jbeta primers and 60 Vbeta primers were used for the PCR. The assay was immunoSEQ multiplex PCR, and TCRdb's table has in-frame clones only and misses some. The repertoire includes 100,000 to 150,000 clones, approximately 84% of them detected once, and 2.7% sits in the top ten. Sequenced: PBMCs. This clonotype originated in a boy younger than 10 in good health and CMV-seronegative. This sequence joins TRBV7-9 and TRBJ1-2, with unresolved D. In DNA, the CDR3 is TGTGCCAGCAGGAATACCGGGAGTAACTATGGCTACACCTTC. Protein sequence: CASRNTGSNYGYTF.